This TCR beta chain is drawn from a study of blood T cell repertoires in COVID-19. On the study more broadly: PBMCs, B-cell-depleted T cells, or T cells were the source of the cDNA or gDNA that made up the material.

The repertoire was sequenced with immunoSEQ multiplex PCR; TCRdb's copy has only in-frame clones and lacks some. This repertoire shows about 300,000 clones, roughly 90% found once; its top ten account for 0.95% to 1.2%. Participants reported their clinical history, and cohort assignment relied on those reports. Recovered Cohort 3 donors showed two negative PCRs, clearance, or symptom resolution. The J segment lost 9 bases and the V segment lost 5 bases, leaving 15 bases of the junction unmatched. The germline CDR1 and CDR2 sequences are MNHEY and SMNVEV (reference sequence). This CDR3 has 15 residues.

The J gene is TRBJ1-2, the V gene TRBV27; TRBD1 aligns across 7 bases. Sequencing used PBMCs or T cells enriched from blood (not recorded which). The receptor comes from a young woman who had recovered from COVID-19. The CDR3 region is CASSPSTGRWGSYTF. CDR3 DNA: TGTGCCAGCAGTCCGTCGACAGGGCGCTGGGGAAGCTACACCTTC.